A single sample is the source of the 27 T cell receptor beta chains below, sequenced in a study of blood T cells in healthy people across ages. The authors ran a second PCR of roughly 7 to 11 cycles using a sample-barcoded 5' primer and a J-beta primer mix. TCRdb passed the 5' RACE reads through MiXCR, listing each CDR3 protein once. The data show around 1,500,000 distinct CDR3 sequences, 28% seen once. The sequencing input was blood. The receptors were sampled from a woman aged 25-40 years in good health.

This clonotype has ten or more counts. In DNA form, the CDR3 reads TGCAGCGTTGATACCCCGGGTAGGACAGGGGGCTACGAGCAGTACTTC. It is translated as CSVDTPGRTGGYEQYF. This rearrangement joins TRBV29-1 to TRBJ2-7; 10 bases are a match to TRBD1. Germline CDR1 is SQVTM and CDR2 is ANQGSEA. With 3 bases clipped from V and 3 bases from J, the junction kept 11 bases outside the gene matches. This CDR3 has 16 residues.

Written as DNA, the CDR3 is TGTGCCAGCAAGGGCGGGACGCGATCGGGATATGAAAAACTGTTTTTT. Residues: CASKGGTRSGYEKLFF. V is TRBV4-2 and J is TRBJ1-4; possible D gene TRBD1, 5 bases. V was trimmed by 7 bases and J by 6 bases, leaving 21 bases between them. CDR3 length: 16 residues. The germline V gene encodes CDR1 LGHNA and CDR2 YNFKEQ.

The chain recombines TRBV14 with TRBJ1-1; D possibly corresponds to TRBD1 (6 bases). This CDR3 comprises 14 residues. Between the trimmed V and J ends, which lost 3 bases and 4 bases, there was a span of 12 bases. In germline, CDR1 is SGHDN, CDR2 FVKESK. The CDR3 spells CASSQARGSTEAFF. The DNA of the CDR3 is TGTGCCAGCAGCCAGGCCAGGGGTAGCACTGAAGCTTTCTTT.

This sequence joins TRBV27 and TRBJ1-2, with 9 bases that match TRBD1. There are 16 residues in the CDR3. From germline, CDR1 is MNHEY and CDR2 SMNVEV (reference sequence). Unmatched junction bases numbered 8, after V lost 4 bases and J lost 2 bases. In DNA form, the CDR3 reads TGTGCCAGCAGTTATCAGGGGACAGGGACCAACTATGGCTACACCTTC. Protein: CASSYQGTGTNYGYTF.

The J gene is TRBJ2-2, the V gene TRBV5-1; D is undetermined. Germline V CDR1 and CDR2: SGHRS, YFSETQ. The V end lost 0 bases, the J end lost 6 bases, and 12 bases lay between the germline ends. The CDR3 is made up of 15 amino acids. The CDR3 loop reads CASSLVQNLAGELFF. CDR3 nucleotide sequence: TGCGCCAGCAGCTTGGTACAGAATCTTGCCGGGGAGCTGTTTTTT.

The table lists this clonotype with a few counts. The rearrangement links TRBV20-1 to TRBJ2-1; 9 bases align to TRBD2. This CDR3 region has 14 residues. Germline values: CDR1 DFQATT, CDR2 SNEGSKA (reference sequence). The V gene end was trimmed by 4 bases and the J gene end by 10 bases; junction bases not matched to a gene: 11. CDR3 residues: CSAIEPSGKWEQFF. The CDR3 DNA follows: TGCAGTGCTATTGAGCCTAGCGGGAAGTGGGAGCAGTTCTTC.

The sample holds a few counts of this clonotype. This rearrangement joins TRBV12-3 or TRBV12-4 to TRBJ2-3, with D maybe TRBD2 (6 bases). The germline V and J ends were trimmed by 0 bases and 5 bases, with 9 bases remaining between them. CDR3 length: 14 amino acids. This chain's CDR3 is CASSLARGLDTQYF. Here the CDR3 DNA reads TGTGCCAGCAGTTTAGCGCGGGGATTAGATACGCAGTATTTT.

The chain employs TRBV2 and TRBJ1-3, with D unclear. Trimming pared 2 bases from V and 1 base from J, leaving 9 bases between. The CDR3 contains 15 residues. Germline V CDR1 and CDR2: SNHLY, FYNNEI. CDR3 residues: CASSEFVGSGNTIYF. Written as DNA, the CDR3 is TGTGCCAGCAGTGAATTCGTTGGATCTGGAAACACCATATATTTT.

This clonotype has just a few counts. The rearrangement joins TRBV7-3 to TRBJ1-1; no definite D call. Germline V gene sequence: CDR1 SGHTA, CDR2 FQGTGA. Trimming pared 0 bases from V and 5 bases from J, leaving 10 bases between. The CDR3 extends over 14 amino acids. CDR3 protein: CASSLTEGSTEAFF. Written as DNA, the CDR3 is TGTGCCAGCAGCTTAACTGAAGGGTCAACTGAAGCTTTCTTT.

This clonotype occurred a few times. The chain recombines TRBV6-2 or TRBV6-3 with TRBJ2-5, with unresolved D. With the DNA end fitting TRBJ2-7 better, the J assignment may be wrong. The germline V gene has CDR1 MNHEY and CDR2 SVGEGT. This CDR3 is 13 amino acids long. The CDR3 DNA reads TGTGCCAGCAAGCCGGATAGCCGGCTCGAGCAGTACTTC. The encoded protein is CASKPDSRLEQYF.

DNA of the CDR3: TGTGCCAGCAGCAAACCGGGACAAACCATTTCCTACGAGCAGTACTTC. Residues: CASSKPGQTISYEQYF. The genes are TRBV21-1 and TRBJ2-7; TRBD1 is taken as the D call from the table, unchecked against the DNA. TRBV21-1 is shown as a pseudogene. There are 16 residues in the CDR3.

This CDR3 is CSVARDSSYNEQFF. CDR3 in DNA: TGCAGCGTTGCCCGAGACAGCTCCTACAATGAGCAGTTCTTC. This chain uses TRBV29-1 with TRBJ2-1, with D perhaps TRBD1 (5 bases). CDR3 size: 14 residues. The V gene lost 4 bases and the J gene lost 0 bases, with 10 bases spanning the gap. Germline CDR1 SQVTM, CDR2 ANQGSEA.

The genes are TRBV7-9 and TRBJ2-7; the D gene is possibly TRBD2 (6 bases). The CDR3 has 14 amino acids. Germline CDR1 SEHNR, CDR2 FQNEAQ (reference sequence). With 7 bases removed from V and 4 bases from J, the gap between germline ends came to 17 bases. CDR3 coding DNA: TGTGCCAGCACCCCATCGTCGGGGGATTACGAGCAGTACTTC. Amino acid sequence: CASTPSSGDYEQYF.

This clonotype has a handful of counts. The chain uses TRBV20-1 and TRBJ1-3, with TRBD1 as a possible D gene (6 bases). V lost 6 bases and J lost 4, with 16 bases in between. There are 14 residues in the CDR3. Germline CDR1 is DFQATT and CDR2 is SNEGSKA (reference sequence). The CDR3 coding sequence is TGCAGTGCAACCTGGACAGACCTCGGAAACACCATATATTTT. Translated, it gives CSATWTDLGNTIYF.

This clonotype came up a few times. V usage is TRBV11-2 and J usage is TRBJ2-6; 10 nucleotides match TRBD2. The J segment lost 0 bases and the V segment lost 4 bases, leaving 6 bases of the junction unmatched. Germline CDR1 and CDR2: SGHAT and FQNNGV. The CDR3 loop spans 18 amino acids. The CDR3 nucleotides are TGTGCCAGCAGCTCGCGACTAGCGGGTAGCTCTGGGGCCAACGTCCTGACTTTC. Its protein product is CASSSRLAGSSGANVLTF.

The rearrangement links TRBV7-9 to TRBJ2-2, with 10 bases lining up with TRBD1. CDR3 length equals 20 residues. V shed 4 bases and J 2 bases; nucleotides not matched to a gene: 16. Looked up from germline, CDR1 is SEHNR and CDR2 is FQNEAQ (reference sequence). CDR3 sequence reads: CASSSRQGASRGSNTGELFF. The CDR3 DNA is TGTGCCAGCAGCTCAAGACAGGGGGCGAGTCGCGGGAGTAACACCGGGGAGCTGTTTTTT.

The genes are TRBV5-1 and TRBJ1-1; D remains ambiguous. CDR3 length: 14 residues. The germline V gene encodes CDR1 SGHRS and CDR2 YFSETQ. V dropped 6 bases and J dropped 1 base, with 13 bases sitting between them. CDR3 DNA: TGCGCCAGCAAGTTCTCTTTAACGAACACTGAAGCTTTCTTT. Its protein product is CASKFSLTNTEAFF.

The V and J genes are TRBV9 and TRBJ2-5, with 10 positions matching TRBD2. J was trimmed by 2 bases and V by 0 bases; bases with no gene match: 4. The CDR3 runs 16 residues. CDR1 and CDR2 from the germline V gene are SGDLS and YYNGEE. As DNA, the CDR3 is TGTGCCAGCAGCGTAGAGTCTAGCGGGGGACAAGAGACCCAGTACTTC. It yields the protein CASSVESSGGQETQYF.

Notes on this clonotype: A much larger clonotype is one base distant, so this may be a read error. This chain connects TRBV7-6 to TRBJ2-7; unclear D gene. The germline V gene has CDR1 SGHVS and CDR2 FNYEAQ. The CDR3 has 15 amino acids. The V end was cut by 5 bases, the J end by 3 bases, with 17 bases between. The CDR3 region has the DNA TGTGCCAGCAGCCAATTAGCCGATATGGGCTACGAGCAGTACTTC. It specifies CASSQLADMGYEQYF.

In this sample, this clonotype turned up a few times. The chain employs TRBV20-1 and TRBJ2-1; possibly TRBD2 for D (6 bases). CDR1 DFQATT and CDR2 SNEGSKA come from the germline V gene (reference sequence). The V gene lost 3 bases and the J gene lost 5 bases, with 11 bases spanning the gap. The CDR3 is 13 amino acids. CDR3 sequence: CSASRRGHNEQFF. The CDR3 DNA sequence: TGCAGTGCTAGTAGGCGGGGCCACAATGAGCAGTTCTTC.

This CDR3 reads CASSMGYVYTEAFF. Here the CDR3 DNA reads TGCGCCAGCAGCATGGGCTACGTGTACACTGAAGCTTTCTTT. V usage is TRBV5-1 and J usage is TRBJ1-1; D not certain. The CDR3 contains 14 residues. V was clipped by 4 bases and J by 3 bases, with 13 bases between them. CDR1 and CDR2 from the germline V gene are SGHRS and YFSETQ. Full variable domain (outside the CDR3, taken from reference TRBV5-1 and TRBJ1-1): KAGVTQTPRYLIKTRGQQVTLSCSPISGHRSVSWYQQTPGQGLQFLFEYFSETQRNKGNFPGRFSGRQFSNSRSEMNVSTLELGDSALYLCASSMGYVYTEAFFGQGTRLTVV.

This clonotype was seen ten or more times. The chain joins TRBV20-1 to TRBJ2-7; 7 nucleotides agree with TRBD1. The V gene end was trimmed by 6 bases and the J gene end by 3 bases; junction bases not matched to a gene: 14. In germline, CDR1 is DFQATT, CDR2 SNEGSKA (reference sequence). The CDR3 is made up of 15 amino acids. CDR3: CSANTRQGTYYEQYF. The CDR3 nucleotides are TGCAGTGCAAATACAAGACAGGGAACCTACTACGAGCAGTACTTC.

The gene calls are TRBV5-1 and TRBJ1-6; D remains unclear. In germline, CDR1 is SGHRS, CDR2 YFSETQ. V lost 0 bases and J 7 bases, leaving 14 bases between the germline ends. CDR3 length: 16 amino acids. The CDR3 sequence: CASSLGPGAENSPLHF. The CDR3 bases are TGCGCCAGCAGCTTGGGGCCCGGAGCCGAGAATTCACCCCTCCACTTT.

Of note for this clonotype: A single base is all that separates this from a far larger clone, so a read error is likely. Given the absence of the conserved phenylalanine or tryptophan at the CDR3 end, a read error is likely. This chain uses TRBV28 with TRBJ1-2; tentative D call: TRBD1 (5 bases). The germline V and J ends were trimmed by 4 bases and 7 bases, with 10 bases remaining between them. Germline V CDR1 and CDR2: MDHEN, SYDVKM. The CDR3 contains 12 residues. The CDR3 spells CASSSGIGGYTI. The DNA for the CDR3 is TGTGCCAGCAGTTCAGGGATCGGTGGCTACACCATC.

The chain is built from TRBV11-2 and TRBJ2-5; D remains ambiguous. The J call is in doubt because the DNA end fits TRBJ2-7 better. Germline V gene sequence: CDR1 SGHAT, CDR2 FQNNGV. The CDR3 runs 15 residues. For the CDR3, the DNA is TGTGCCAGCAGCTTAGTATTAAGTGTCGACTACGAGCAGTACTTC. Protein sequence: CASSLVLSVDYEQYF.

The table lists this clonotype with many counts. Here the CDR3 reads CASSLEGVLFF. In nucleotides, the CDR3 is TGTGCCAGCAGCTTAGAAGGGGTTCTGTTCTTC. The V call is TRBV7-9, the J call TRBJ2-1, with TRBD1 as a possible D gene (5 bases). From germline, CDR1 is SEHNR and CDR2 FQNEAQ (reference sequence). Trimming took off 1 base at V and 15 bases at J, with 10 bases between the two ends. This CDR3 comprises 11 residues.

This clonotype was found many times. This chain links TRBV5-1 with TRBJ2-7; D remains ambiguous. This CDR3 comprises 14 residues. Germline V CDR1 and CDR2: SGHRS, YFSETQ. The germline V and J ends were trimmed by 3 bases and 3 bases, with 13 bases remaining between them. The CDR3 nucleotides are TGCGCCAGCAGCTCGAAAGACGGTCTCTACGAGCAGTACTTC. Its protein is CASSSKDGLYEQYF. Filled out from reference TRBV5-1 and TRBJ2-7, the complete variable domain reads KAGVTQTPRYLIKTRGQQVTLSCSPISGHRSVSWYQQTPGQGLQFLFEYFSETQRNKGNFPGRFSGRQFSNSRSEMNVSTLELGDSALYLCASSSKDGLYEQYFGPGTRLTVT.